A selection of T cell receptor beta chains follows, all from one sample in a study of Ad26.COV2.S vaccination and SARS-CoV-2 variants. Assay used: immunoSEQ multiplex PCR; TCRdb lists only in-frame clones, some missing. The repertoire consists of about 680,000 clones, with 70% to 90% occurring once and the leading ten covering over 1.3%. The material was peripheral blood, obtained in a trial of Ad26.COV2.S vaccine versus placebo. The source is a person between 18 and 59 years old who received the Ad26.COV2.S COVID-19 vaccine or a placebo. The CDR3 runs from the conserved cysteine through the conserved F or W. A D gene is named only where the DNA matches it firmly. Size tells how often a clone was seen (once, few, many) or the class of an expanded clone, and some rows leave it out.

>TRBJ2-1|NA|NA|17|TRBV7-8
TGTGCCAGCAGCTCGTTGTCCGGGACGGCCGTGAGCCATGAGCAGTTCTTC
CASSSLSGTAVSHEQFF
>TRBJ2-1|NA|NA|18|TRBV3-1/TRBV3-2
TGTGCCAGCAGCCCCCAGGGACCCTTTGGGGTTTCCTACAATGAGCAGTTCTTC
CASSPQGPFGVSYNEQFF
>TRBJ2-1|NA|TRBD1|13|TRBV18
TGTGCCAGCTCGCCCACTGGACAGGGGGAGCAGTTCTTC
CASSPTGQGEQFF
>TRBJ2-2|once|TRBD1|16|TRBV19
TGTGCCAGTAGTGTTCAGGGGGCTCCCAACACCGGGGAGCTGTTTTTT
CASSVQGAPNTGELFF
>TRBJ2-6|NA|NA|18|TRBV7-3
TGTGCCAGCAGCTTTCAGGGGACATCCTTCTCTGGGGCCAACGTCCTGACTTTC
CASSFQGTSFSGANVLTF
>TRBJ2-1|NA|NA|15|TRBV6-5
TGTGCCAGCAGTCCCCATGCGGGGTCCTACAATGAGCAGTTCTTC
CASSPHAGSYNEQFF
>TRBJ2-7|NA|TRBD1|17|TRBV4-1
TGCGCCAGCAGCCAAGATAAAGGGGGCGGCCTATGGTACGAGCAGTACTTC
CASSQDKGGGLWYEQYF
>TRBJ1-1|once|NA|12|TRBV7-9
TGTGCCAGCAGTGGACAGAACACTGAAGCTTTCTTT
CASSGQNTEAFF
>TRBJ1-2|NA|TRBD1|15|TRBV10-2
TGCGCCAGCAGTGAGTGGGGACAGGGCTTATCTGGCTACACCTTC
CASSEWGQGLSGYTF
>TRBJ1-2|NA|NA|13|TRBV30
TGTGCCTGGAGAGTTACAAGTATCTATGGCTACACCTTC
CAWRVTSIYGYTF
>TRBJ1-2|few|NA|12|TRBV14
TGTGCCAGCAGCCGGGAATGGTATGGCTACACCTTC
CASSREWYGYTF
>TRBJ2-5|NA|NA|15|TRBV7-2
TGTGCCAGCAGCTTACAGCTGGGGCCCGGGGAGACCCAGTACTTC
CASSLQLGPGETQYF
>TRBJ2-7|once|NA|11|TRBV20-1
TGCAGTGCTAGAGGTGGTTACGAGCAGTACTTC
CSARGGYEQYF
>TRBJ2-1|NA|NA|11|TRBV30
TGTGCCTGGAGTGGACCTCACCCGCAGTTCTTC
CAWSGPHPQFF
>TRBJ2-7|NA|TRBD1|14|TRBV30
TGTGCCTGGAGTGCTGACAGGGCGGTGTACGAGCAGTACTTC
CAWSADRAVYEQYF
>TRBJ2-5|NA|NA|13|TRBV3-1/TRBV3-2
TGTGCCAGCAGCCAACACTCAAAAGAGACCCAGTACTTC
CASSQHSKETQYF
>TRBJ2-7|NA|TRBD2|14|TRBV19
TGTGCCAGTAGCCCCAGCGGGGGGGCCTACGAGCAGTACTTC
CASSPSGGAYEQYF
>TRBJ1-3|NA|TRBD1|15|TRBV19
TGTGCCAGTGCCCCGACAGGGTTCGATGGAAACACCATATATTTT
CASAPTGFDGNTIYF